This section outlines one TCR beta chain sequence together with its context. Antigen specificity is unknown. Germline V gene sequence: CDR1 MRHNA, CDR2 SNTAGT. With 3 bases clipped from V and 5 bases from J, the junction kept 6 bases outside the gene matches. This CDR3 region has 15 residues. Profiled with immunoSEQ multiplex PCR; TCRdb holds only in-frame clones, not every one. The sample gives 950,000 to 1,300,000 clones, under 80% of which show up once; around 1.5% is in the top ten. This specimen belongs to a study of shared clonotypes between healthy human individuals. Overall study context: The study drew on a couple of women and three men aged 18 to 49 as donors. Study conclusions and caveats: Researchers found naive subsets generally carried larger estimated richness than memory subsets. Only blood underwent sampling, and tissue repertoires likely differ. Donor clonotype sharing was expected to depend on sequencing depth.

The source of this sequence is a young man in good health. The rearrangement uses TRBV6-4 and TRBJ2-1; the match to TRBD1 covers 8 bases. The sequenced material came from memory CD4+ T cells sorted from blood. Documented subset: CD45RA-negative fraction. The chain's CDR3 is CASSETGAQHNEQFF. In nucleotides, the CDR3 is TGTGCCAGCAGTGAGACAGGGGCCCAACACAATGAGCAGTTCTTC.